This T cell receptor (beta chain) appears in the sequencing data of a study of blood T cell repertoires in COVID-19. V was pared by 1 base and J by 6 bases, with 3 bases of the junction left unmatched. Germline assignment: CDR1 SGHRS and CDR2 YFSETQ. The CDR3 runs 13 residues. In the study's own analysis: Reference gene primer amplification yielded estimated nucleated cell counts. Method: immunoSEQ multiplex PCR; TCRdb's copy keeps in-frame clones and lacks some. V and J calls and clone size come straight from that table; D and trimming were deduced from the DNA. Here the sample spans 240,000 or so clones, around 86% being singletons.

V gene TRBV5-1 combines with J gene TRBJ1-2, with 7 bases fitting TRBD1. Sequenced sample: peripheral blood. The clonotype comes from an older woman with active or convalescent COVID-19. The CDR3 coding sequence is TGCGCCAGCAGCTTGAGGCAGGGGGATGGCTACACCTTC. It is translated as CASSLRQGDGYTF.